What follows are 19 T cell receptor beta chains derived from one specimen sequenced in a study of blood T cell repertoires in COVID-19. Assay used: immunoSEQ multiplex PCR; TCRdb lists only in-frame clones, some missing. The repertoire holds roughly 11,000 clones, with approximately 85% as singletons. The specimen was peripheral blood. Source of these receptors: a human donor in a cohort sampled during active COVID-19.

This clone was recorded only once. The CDR3 nucleotides read TGTGCCAGTAGTATAGATGCGGGTGGCGAGCAGTACTTC. Translating gives CASSIDAGGEQYF. The rearrangement links TRBV19 to TRBJ2-7; D is possibly TRBD2 (5 bases). This CDR3 has 13 amino acids. Germline CDR1 is LNHDA and CDR2 is SQIVND (reference sequence). The V and J ends lost 0 bases and 6 bases respectively, with 9 bases between them. The entire variable domain, with the rest obtained from reference TRBV19 and TRBJ2-7, is as follows: DGGITQSPKYLFRKEGQNVTLSCEQNLNHDAMYWYRQDPGQGLRLIYYSQIVNDFQKGDIAEGYSVSREKKESFPLTVTSAQKNPTAFYLCASSIDAGGEQYFGPGTRLTVT.

This clone was picked up one time. This rearrangement joins TRBV5-1 to TRBJ1-1; 8 bases are a match to TRBD1. Germline values: CDR1 SGHRS, CDR2 YFSETQ. Trimming at V came to 4 bases and at J to 2 bases, leaving 13 bases not matched to a gene. The CDR3 loop spans 17 amino acids. The CDR3, as DNA: TGCGCCAGCAGCACCGGACAGGGAAGGGGGTCTAACACTGAAGCTTTCTTT. The encoded protein is CASSTGQGRGSNTEAFF.

This chain connects TRBV13 to TRBJ2-2, with 7 bases aligning to TRBD1. With V trimmed by 7 bases and J by 1 base, 3 bases remained unmatched. Per germline, CDR1 PRHDT and CDR2 FYEKMQ (reference sequence). The CDR3 covers 14 residues. The CDR3 DNA follows: TGTGCCAGCACTGGGACAGTGAACACCGGGGAGCTGTTTTTT. It codes for CASTGTVNTGELFF.

This chain links TRBV3-1 (or the pseudogene TRBV3-2) with TRBJ2-3, with 9 nucleotides matching TRBD2. The CDR3 consists of 15 residues. Germline V gives CDR1 LGHDT, CDR2 YNNKEL (reference sequence). Trimming at V came to 3 bases and at J to 0 bases, leaving 1 base not matched to a gene. CDR3 in amino acids: CASSQLAGSTDTQYF. The CDR3 bases are TGTGCCAGCAGCCAGCTAGCGGGGAGCACAGATACGCAGTATTTT.

The CDR3 region is CASTPRGDRVRETQYF. The CDR3 bases are TGTGCCAGCACCCCACGGGGGGACAGGGTTAGGGAGACCCAGTACTTC. The J gene is TRBJ2-5, the V gene TRBV7-9, with TRBD1 matching over 9 bases. This CDR3 has 16 amino acids. Germline assignment: CDR1 SEHNR and CDR2 FQNEAQ (reference sequence). The junction had 14 bases not matched to a gene; V was cut back by 7 bases and J by 5 bases.

This chain uses TRBV27 with TRBJ2-1; perhaps TRBD2 as D (5 bases). The CDR3 runs to 14 residues. Germline lookup yields CDR1 MNHEY and CDR2 SMNVEV (reference sequence). The V gene lost 7 bases and the J gene lost 3 bases, with 13 bases spanning the gap. The CDR3 nucleotides read TGTGCCAGCACCCTCCAGGCGGGCTACAATGAGCAGTTCTTC. This gives the protein CASTLQAGYNEQFF.

CDR3 protein: CASSQELVATDTQYF. The DNA of the CDR3 is TGTGCCAGCAGCCAAGAACTAGTTGCCACAGATACGCAGTATTTT. This sequence joins TRBV3-1 (or the pseudogene TRBV3-2) and TRBJ2-3; D might be TRBD2 (5 bases). Trimming removed 0 bases from V and 2 bases from J, with 9 bases in between. The CDR3 length is 15 residues. Germline CDR1 and CDR2: LGHDT and YNNKEL (reference sequence).

DNA for the CDR3: TGTGCCAGTAGTATTGACAGGATCTATGGCTACACCTTC. This translates into CASSIDRIYGYTF. This chain links TRBV19 with TRBJ1-2, with D possibly matching TRBD1 (6 bases). The germline V gene encodes CDR1 LNHDA and CDR2 SQIVND (reference sequence). This CDR3 has 13 residues. Trimming left V 3 bases short and J 4 bases short, with 9 bases between.

This chain links TRBV10-2 with TRBJ2-7; 8 nucleotides align to TRBD1. Germline loops: CDR1 WSHSY, CDR2 SAAADI. Trimming removed 8 bases from V and 6 bases from J; junction bases left unmatched: 6. This CDR3 contains 12 residues. Here the CDR3 reads CASGTTGVEQYF. The CDR3 DNA reads TGCGCCAGCGGAACGACAGGGGTCGAGCAGTACTTC.

The rearrangement uses TRBV28 and TRBJ1-1; 9 bases match TRBD1. There are 15 residues in the CDR3. Germline CDR1 is MDHEN and CDR2 is SYDVKM. Unmatched junction bases numbered 13, after V lost 7 bases and J lost 7 bases. The CDR3 nucleotides are TGTGCCAGCACAGGACAGGGGCTTTCCGAGAGTGAAGCTTTCTTT. Amino acid sequence: CASTGQGLSESEAFF.

The chain uses TRBV7-8 and TRBJ2-2, with TRBD1 matching 7 bases. This CDR3 is built from 15 residues. The V and J ends lost 7 bases and 1 base, in that order; junction bases with no gene match: 6. In germline, CDR1 is SGHVS, CDR2 FQNEAQ. This CDR3 is CASTPRDRNTGELFF. CDR3 DNA: TGTGCCAGCACCCCAAGGGACAGGAACACCGGGGAGCTGTTTTTT.

The genes are TRBV4-1 and TRBJ2-7; TRBD2 matches at 7 bases. CDR3 length equals 15 residues. V lost 1 base to trimming and J lost 2 bases; unmatched junction nucleotides: 5. The germline CDR1 and CDR2 sequences are MGHRA and YSYEKL. In DNA, the CDR3 is TGCGCCAGCAGCCAAGGGGGGGGAGTAACCTACGAGCAGTACTTC. Translated: CASSQGGGVTYEQYF.

The chain links TRBV7-8 to TRBJ2-7; 9 bases match TRBD2. This CDR3 spans 18 amino acids. Trimming removed 1 base from V and 1 base from J; junction bases left unmatched: 11. Germline V gene data show CDR1 as SGHVS and CDR2 as FQNEAQ. CDR3 sequence: CASSLVPSGTHRSYEQYF. CDR3 DNA sequence: TGTGCCAGCAGCTTAGTACCTAGCGGGACCCACCGGTCCTACGAGCAGTACTTC. Full variable domain (outside the CDR3, taken from reference TRBV7-8 and TRBJ2-7): GAGVSQSPRYKVAKRGQDVALRCDPISGHVSLFWYQQALGQGPEFLTYFQNEAQLDKSGLPSDRFFAERPEGSVSTLKIQRTQQEDSAVYLCASSLVPSGTHRSYEQYFGPGTRLTVT.

The chain has TRBV30 and TRBJ1-2; a possible D gene is TRBD1 (6 bases). The V gene's germline CDR1 is GTSNPN and CDR2 SVGIG (reference sequence). Trimming cost V 3 bases and J 3 bases, with 11 bases left between them. The CDR3 totals 13 residues. The CDR3 sequence is CAWSPQGDYGYTF. The CDR3 DNA reads as TGTGCCTGGAGCCCACAGGGAGACTATGGCTACACCTTC. The whole variable domain, remainder taken from reference TRBV30 and TRBJ1-2, is SQTIHQWPATLVQPVGSPLSLECTVEGTSNPNLYWYRQAAGRGLQLLFYSVGIGQISSEVPQNLSASRPQDRQFILSSKKLLLSDSGFYLCAWSPQGDYGYTFGSGTRLTVV.

This clone was counted a few times. The chain recombines TRBV2 with TRBJ2-5; 8 bases agree with TRBD1. The J segment lost 4 bases and the V segment lost 9 bases, leaving 7 bases of the junction unmatched. CDR3 size: 13 residues. Germline loops: CDR1 SNHLY, CDR2 FYNNEI. Written as DNA, the CDR3 is TGTGCCAGTCTACAGGGGGAAAGAGAGACCCAGTACTTC. It codes for CASLQGERETQYF.

The chain is built from TRBV10-3 and TRBJ2-1, with 10 bases that match TRBD2. The CDR3 sequence is 14 residues long. The germline V gene has CDR1 ENHRY and CDR2 SYGVKD. V gave up 4 bases and J gave up 4 bases; unmatched junction bases: 1. The CDR3 DNA reads as TGTGCCATCAGTGGAGCGGGGGGGTACAATGAGCAGTTCTTC. Protein product: CAISGAGGYNEQFF.

The chain employs TRBV4-1 and TRBJ2-7; 7 nucleotides match TRBD2. In germline, CDR1 is MGHRA, CDR2 YSYEKL. CDR3 size: 15 residues. The junction had 7 bases not matched to a gene; V was cut back by 3 bases and J by 2 bases. CDR3 residues: CASSQGGGPPYEQYF. For the CDR3, the DNA is TGCGCCAGCAGCCAGGGCGGGGGACCGCCCTACGAGCAGTACTTC.

V gene TRBV5-1 combines with J gene TRBJ2-1, with a weak D call TRBD2 (6 bases). V lost 2 bases, J lost 0 bases, and 6 bases lay in between. CDR1 and CDR2 (germline): SGHRS, YFSETQ. The CDR3 loop spans 14 amino acids. The CDR3 reads CASSFGGSYNEQFF. DNA for the CDR3: TGCGCCAGCAGCTTCGGGGGCTCCTACAATGAGCAGTTCTTC.

Only one count was recorded for this clone. This chain joins TRBV5-1 and TRBJ2-1; weak D call: TRBD2 (5 bases). Germline V CDR1 and CDR2: SGHRS, YFSETQ. The V end lost 4 bases, the J end lost 0 bases, and 20 bases lay between the germline ends. The CDR3 extends over 18 amino acids. DNA of the CDR3: TGCGCCAGCAGCCCGGACTTACCGGGATTGAGCTCCTACAATGAGCAGTTCTTC. As protein: CASSPDLPGLSSYNEQFF.